This T cell receptor (beta chain) originates from a study of T cells in Graves' hyperthyroidism and ophthalmopathy. On the study more broadly: Staff took peripheral blood when the initial diagnosis was made, before any treatment began.

Patients showing uncontrolled infection, other autoimmune disease, pregnancy or lactation were ineligible. Trimming shortened V by 4 bases and J by 8 bases, and 17 bases separated the two germline ends. CDR1 and CDR2 (germline): SNHLY, FYNNEI. The CDR3 sequence is 15 residues long. Amplified TCR beta CDR3 regions came from RNA transcripts. The TCR CDR3 was amplified in a first-round RT-PCR using the HTBI primer set. TCRdb reprocessed the multiplex PCR reads with MiXCR, giving one entry per CDR3 protein. The sample lists about 260,000 distinct CDR3 sequences, around 17% seen once, with around 30% in the top ten. At least ten counts were recorded for this clonotype. Antigen unknown. Points from the study as a whole: Model-based prediction identified ophthalmopathy a median 6.5 months prior to its onset.

The specimen was blood. This receptor was taken from a woman under 30 with Graves' ophthalmopathy. The J gene is TRBJ1-4, the V gene TRBV2; D possibly corresponds to TRBD1 (5 bases). The CDR3 protein is CASSGTGAGYEKLFF. The CDR3 DNA reads as TGTGCCAGCAGTGGGACCGGGGCAGGATACGAAAAACTGTTTTTT.